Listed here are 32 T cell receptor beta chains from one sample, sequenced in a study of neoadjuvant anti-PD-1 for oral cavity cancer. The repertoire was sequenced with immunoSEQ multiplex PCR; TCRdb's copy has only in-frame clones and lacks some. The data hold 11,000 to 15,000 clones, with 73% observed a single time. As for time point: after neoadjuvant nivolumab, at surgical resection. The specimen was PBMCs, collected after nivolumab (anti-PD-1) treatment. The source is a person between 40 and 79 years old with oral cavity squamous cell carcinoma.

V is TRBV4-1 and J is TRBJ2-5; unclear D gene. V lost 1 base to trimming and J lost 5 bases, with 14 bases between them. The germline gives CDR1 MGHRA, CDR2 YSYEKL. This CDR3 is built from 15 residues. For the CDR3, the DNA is TGCGCCAGCAGCCAAGGGGAACAGCGAAGGGAGACCCAGTACTTC. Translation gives CASSQGEQRRETQYF.

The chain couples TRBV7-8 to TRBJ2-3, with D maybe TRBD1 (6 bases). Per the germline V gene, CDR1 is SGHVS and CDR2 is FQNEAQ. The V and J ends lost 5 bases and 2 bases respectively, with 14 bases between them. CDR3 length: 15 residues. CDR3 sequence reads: CASSPGPGATDTQYF. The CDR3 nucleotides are TGTGCCAGCAGCCCCGGTCCAGGGGCCACAGATACGCAGTATTTT.

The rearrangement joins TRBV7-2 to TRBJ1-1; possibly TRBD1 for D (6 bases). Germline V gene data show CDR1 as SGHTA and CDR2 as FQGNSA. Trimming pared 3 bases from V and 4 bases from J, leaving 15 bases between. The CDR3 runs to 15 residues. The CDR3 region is CASSFLPGQSTEAFF. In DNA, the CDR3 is TGTGCCAGCAGCTTCCTCCCCGGACAGAGCACTGAAGCTTTCTTT.

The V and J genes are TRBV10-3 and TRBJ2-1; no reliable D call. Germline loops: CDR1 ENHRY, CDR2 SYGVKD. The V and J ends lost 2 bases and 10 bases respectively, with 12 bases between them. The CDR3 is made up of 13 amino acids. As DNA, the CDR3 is TGTGCCATCAGTGAGACGGCCTCAAGGGAGCAGTTCTTC. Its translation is CAISETASREQFF.

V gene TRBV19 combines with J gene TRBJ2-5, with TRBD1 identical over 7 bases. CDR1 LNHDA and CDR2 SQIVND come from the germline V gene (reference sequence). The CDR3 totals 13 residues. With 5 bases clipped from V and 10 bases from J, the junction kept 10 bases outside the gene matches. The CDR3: CASSANRGTGQYF. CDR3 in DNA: TGTGCCAGTAGTGCCAACAGGGGTACGGGCCAGTACTTC.

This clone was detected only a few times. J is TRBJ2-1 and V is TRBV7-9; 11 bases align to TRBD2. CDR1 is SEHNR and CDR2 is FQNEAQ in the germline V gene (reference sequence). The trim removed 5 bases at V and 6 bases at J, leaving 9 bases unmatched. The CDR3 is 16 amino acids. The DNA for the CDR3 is TGTGCCAGCAGCCCCCAACTAGCGGGAGTGATCAATGAGCAGTTCTTC. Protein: CASSPQLAGVINEQFF.

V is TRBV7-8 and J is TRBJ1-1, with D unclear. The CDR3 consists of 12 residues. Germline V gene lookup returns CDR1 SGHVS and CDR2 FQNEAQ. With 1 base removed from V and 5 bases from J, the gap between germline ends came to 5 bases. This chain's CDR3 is CASSLDWTEAFF. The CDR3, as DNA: TGTGCCAGCAGCTTAGACTGGACTGAAGCTTTCTTT.

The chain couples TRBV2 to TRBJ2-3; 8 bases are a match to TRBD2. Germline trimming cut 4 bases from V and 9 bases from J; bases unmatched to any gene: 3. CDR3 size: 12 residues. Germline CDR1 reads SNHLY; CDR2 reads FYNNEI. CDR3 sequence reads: CASSGGLETQYF. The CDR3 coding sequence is TGTGCCAGCAGTGGGGGACTAGAGACGCAGTATTTT.

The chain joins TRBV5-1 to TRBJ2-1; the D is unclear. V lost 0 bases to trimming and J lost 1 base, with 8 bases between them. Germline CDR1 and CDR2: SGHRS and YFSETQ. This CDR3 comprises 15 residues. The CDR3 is CASSLAAGSYNEQFF. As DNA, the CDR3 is TGCGCCAGCAGCTTGGCGGCAGGTTCCTACAATGAGCAGTTCTTC. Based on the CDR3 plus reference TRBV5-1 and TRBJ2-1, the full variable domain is KAGVTQTPRYLIKTRGQQVTLSCSPISGHRSVSWYQQTPGQGLQFLFEYFSETQRNKGNFPGRFSGRQFSNSRSEMNVSTLELGDSALYLCASSLAAGSYNEQFFGPGTRLTVL.

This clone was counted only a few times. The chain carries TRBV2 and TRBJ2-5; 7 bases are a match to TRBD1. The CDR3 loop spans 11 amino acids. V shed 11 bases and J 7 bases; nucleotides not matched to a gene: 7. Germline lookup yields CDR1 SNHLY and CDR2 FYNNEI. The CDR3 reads CASGAGGTQYF. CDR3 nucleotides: TGTGCCTCTGGGGCAGGGGGGACCCAGTACTTC.

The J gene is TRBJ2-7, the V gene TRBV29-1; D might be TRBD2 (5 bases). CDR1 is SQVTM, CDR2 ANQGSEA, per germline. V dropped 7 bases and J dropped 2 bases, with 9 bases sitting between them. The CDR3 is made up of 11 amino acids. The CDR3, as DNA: TGCAGCGCCGGGGTGACCTACGAGCAGTACTTC. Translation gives CSAGVTYEQYF.

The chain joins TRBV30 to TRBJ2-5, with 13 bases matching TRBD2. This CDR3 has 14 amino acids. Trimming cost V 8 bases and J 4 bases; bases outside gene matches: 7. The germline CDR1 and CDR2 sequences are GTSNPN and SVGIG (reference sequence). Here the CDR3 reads CAQRLAGGPETQYF. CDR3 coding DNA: TGTGCCCAAAGACTAGCGGGAGGCCCAGAGACCCAGTACTTC. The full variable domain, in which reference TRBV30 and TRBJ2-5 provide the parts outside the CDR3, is SQTIHQWPATLVQPVGSPLSLECTVEGTSNPNLYWYRQAAGRGLQLLFYSVGIGQISSEVPQNLSASRPQDRQFILSSKKLLLSDSGFYLCAQRLAGGPETQYFGPGTRLLVL.

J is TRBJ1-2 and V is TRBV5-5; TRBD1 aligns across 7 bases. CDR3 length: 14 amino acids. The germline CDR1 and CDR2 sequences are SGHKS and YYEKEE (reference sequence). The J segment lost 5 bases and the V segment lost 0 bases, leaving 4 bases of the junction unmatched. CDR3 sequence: CASSLVLQGYGYTF. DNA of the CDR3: TGTGCCAGCAGCTTGGTCCTACAGGGGTATGGCTACACCTTC.

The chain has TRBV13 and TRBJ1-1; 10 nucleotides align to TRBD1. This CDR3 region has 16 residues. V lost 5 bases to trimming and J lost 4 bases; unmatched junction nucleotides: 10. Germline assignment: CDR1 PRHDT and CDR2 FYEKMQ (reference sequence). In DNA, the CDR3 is TGTGCCAGCAGCCCTTGGACAGGGGGACTGGGCACTGAAGCTTTCTTT. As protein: CASSPWTGGLGTEAFF.

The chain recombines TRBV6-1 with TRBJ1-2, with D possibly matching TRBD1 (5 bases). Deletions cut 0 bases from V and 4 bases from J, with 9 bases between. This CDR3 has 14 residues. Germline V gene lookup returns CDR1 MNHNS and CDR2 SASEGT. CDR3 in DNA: TGTGCCAGCAGTGAAGCCCTAGGGACCTATGGCTACACCTTC. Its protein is CASSEALGTYGYTF.

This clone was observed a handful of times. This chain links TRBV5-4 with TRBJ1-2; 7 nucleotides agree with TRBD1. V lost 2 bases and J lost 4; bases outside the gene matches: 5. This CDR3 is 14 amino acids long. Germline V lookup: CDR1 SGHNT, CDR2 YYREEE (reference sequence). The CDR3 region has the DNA TGTGCCAGCAGCTTCGGGGGACAGATCTATGGCTACACCTTC. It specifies CASSFGGQIYGYTF.

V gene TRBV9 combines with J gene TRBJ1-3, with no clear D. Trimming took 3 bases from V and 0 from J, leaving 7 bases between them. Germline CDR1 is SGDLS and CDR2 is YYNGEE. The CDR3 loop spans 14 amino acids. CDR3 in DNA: TGTGCCAGCAGCGCGGGGAACTCTGGAAACACCATATATTTT. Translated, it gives CASSAGNSGNTIYF. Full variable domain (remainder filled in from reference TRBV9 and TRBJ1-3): DSGVTQTPKHLITATGQRVTLRCSPRSGDLSVYWYQQSLDQGLQFLIQYYNGEERAKGNILERFSAQQFPDLHSELNLSSLELGDSALYFCASSAGNSGNTIYFGEGSWLTVV.

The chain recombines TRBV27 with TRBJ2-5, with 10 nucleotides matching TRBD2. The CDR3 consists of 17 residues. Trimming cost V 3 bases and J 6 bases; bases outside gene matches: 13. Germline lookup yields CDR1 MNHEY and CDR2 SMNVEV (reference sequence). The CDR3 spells CASSLLAGEVPGKTQYF. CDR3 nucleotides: TGTGCCAGCAGTTTGCTAGCGGGAGAGGTTCCTGGGAAGACCCAGTACTTC.

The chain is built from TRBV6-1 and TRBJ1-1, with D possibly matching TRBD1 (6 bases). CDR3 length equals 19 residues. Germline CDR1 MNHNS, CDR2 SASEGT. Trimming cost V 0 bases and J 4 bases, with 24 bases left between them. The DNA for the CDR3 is TGTGCCAGCAGTGAAGCTCAATTGGCCGGGGGCAGGGGTTCCACTGAAGCTTTCTTT. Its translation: CASSEAQLAGGRGSTEAFF.

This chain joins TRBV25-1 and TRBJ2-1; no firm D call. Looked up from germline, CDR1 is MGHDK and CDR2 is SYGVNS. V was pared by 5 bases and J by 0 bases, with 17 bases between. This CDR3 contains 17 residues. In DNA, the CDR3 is TGTGCCAGCAGTTCGCCCCCAGGTTCCAGCTCCTACAATGAGCAGTTCTTC. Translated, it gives CASSSPPGSSSYNEQFF.

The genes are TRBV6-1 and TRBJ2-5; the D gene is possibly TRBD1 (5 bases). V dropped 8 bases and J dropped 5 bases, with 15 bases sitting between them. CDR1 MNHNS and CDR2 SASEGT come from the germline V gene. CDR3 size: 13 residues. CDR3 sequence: CASAPRVGETQYF. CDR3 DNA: TGTGCCAGCGCTCCCAGGGTCGGGGAGACCCAGTACTTC.

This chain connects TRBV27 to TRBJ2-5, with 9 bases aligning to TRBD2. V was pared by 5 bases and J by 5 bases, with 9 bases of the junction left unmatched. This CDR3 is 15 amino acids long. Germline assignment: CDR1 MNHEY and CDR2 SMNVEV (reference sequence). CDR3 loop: CASSLSGLARETQYF. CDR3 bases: TGTGCCAGCAGTCTTTCGGGACTAGCTCGCGAGACCCAGTACTTC.

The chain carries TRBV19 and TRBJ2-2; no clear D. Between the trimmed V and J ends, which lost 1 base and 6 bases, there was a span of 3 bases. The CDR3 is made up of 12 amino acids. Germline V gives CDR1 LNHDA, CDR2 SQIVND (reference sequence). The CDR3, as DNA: TGTGCCAGTAGTATAGGACCCGGGGAGCTGTTTTTT. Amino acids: CASSIGPGELFF.

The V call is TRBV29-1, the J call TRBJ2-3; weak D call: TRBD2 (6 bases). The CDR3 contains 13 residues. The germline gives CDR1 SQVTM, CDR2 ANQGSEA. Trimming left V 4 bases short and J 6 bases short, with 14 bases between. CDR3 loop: CSVGAPGRDTQYF. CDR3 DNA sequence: TGCAGCGTTGGCGCCCCAGGGAGGGATACGCAGTATTTT.

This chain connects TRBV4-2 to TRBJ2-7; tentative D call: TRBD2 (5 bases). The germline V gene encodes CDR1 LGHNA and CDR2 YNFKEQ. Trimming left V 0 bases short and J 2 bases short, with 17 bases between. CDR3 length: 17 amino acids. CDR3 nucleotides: TGTGCCAGCAGCCAAGATTGGGAGCGGACTTCCCCCTACGAGCAGTACTTC. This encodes CASSQDWERTSPYEQYF.

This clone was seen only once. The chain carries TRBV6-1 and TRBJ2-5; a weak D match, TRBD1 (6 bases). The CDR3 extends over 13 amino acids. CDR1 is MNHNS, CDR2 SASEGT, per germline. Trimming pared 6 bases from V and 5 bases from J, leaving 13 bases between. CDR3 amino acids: CASRQDRLETQYF. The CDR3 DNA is TGTGCCAGCAGGCAAGACAGGTTGGAGACCCAGTACTTC.

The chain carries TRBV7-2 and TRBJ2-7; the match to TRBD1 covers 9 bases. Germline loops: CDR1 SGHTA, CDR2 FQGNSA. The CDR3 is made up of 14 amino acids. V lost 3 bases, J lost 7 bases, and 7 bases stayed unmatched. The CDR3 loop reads CASSFTGGAGEQYF. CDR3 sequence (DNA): TGTGCCAGCAGCTTCACAGGGGGCGCGGGGGAGCAGTACTTC. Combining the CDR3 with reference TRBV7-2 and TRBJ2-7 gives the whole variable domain GAGVSQSPSNKVTEKGKDVELRCDPISGHTALYWYRQSLGQGLEFLIYFQGNSAPDKSGLPSDRFSAERTGGSVSTLTIQRTQQEDSAVYLCASSFTGGAGEQYFGPGTRLTVT.

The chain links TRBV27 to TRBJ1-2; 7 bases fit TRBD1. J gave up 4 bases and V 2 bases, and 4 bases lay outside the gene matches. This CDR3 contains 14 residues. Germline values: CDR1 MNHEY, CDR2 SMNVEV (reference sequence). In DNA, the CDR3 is TGTGCCAGCAGTTTAGTTCCAGGGGGCTATGGCTACACCTTC. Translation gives CASSLVPGGYGYTF.

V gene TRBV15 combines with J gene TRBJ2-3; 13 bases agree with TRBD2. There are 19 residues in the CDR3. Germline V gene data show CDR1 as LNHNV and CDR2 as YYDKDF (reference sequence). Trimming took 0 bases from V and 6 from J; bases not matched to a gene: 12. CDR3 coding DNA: TGTGCCACCAGCAGAGATTTCCCCGGACTAGCGGGAGCGTCGGATACGCAGTATTTT. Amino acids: CATSRDFPGLAGASDTQYF.

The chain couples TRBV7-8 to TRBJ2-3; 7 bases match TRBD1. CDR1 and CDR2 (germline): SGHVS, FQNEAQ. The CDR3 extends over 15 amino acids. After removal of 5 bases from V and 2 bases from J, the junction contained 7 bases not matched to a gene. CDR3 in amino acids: CASSPHGTATDTQYF. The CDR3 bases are TGTGCCAGCAGCCCGCACGGGACAGCCACAGATACGCAGTATTTT.

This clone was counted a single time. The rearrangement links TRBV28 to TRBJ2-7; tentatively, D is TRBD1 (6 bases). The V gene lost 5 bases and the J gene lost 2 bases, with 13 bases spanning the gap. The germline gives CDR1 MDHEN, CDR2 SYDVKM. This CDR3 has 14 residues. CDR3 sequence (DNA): TGTGCCAGCAGTGGATATAGACAGGCCTACGAGCAGTACTTC. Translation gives CASSGYRQAYEQYF.

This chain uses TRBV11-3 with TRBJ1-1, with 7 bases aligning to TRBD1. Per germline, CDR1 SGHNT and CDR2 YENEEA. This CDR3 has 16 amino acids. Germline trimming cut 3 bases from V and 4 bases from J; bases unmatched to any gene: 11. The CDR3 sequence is CASSLPQRHRGTEAFF. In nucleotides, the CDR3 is TGTGCCAGCAGCTTGCCCCAGCGGCACAGGGGCACTGAAGCTTTCTTT.